This T cell receptor beta chain stems from a study of T cell changes during pregnancy in multiple sclerosis. Data came from immunoSEQ multiplex PCR; TCRdb stores just in-frame clones and leaves some out. The data hold tens of thousands of clones, with roughly 90% observed a single time. The material sequenced was peripheral blood, taken in the first trimester of pregnancy. The TCR originated in a female donor with multiple sclerosis, enrolled in a pregnancy study.

CDR3 amino acids: CASSSGTGSNEQFF. CDR3 nucleotide sequence: TGCGCCAGCAGCTCCGGGACAGGGTCCAATGAGCAGTTCTTC. The chain joins TRBV5-1 to TRBJ2-1; 9 nucleotides agree with TRBD1. The V segment lost 3 bases and the J segment 6 bases; nucleotides outside the gene matches: 4. CDR3 length equals 14 residues. CDR1 SGHRS and CDR2 YFSETQ come from the germline V gene. The full variable domain, with the rest looked up from reference TRBV5-1 and TRBJ2-1, is KAGVTQTPRYLIKTRGQQVTLSCSPISGHRSVSWYQQTPGQGLQFLFEYFSETQRNKGNFPGRFSGRQFSNSRSEMNVSTLELGDSALYLCASSSGTGSNEQFFGPGTRLTVL.